These 3 T cell receptor beta chains came from one sample sequenced in a study of shared clonotypes between healthy human individuals. TCRdb keeps only in-frame clones here, not all; method: immunoSEQ multiplex PCR. The sample yields 2 million to 2.5 million clones, approximately 95% seen once. Sequenced: naive CD4+ T cells from PBMCs. Subset specified: CD45RA+ positively selected. These receptors were obtained from a man in his late teens or twenties in good health. Some clones in this sample may be carry-over from other donors' samples.

This chain joins TRBV28 and TRBJ2-1, with D perhaps TRBD1 (6 bases). Per germline, CDR1 MDHEN and CDR2 SYDVKM. Trimming left V 1 base short and J 2 bases short, with 18 bases between. This CDR3 comprises 18 residues. In DNA form, the CDR3 reads TGTGCCAGCAGTTTATTCAGTCTCCCGGGACAAGCCTACAATGAGCAGTTCTTC. Residues: CASSLFSLPGQAYNEQFF.

The chain is built from TRBV4-1 and TRBJ1-2; D not certain. The CDR3 runs 15 residues. The V end lost 0 bases, the J end lost 2 bases, and 10 bases lay between the germline ends. CDR1 is MGHRA, CDR2 YSYEKL, per germline. The CDR3 DNA reads TGCGCCAGCAGCCAAGAGGGTGCCACGAACTATGGCTACACCTTC. It specifies CASSQEGATNYGYTF.

This chain links TRBV11-2 with TRBJ1-1, with a tentative D call TRBD1 (5 bases). In germline, CDR1 is SGHAT, CDR2 FQNNGV. The CDR3 loop spans 15 amino acids. V dropped 4 bases and J dropped 11 bases, with 23 bases sitting between them. The DNA for the CDR3 is TGTGCCAGCAGCTCCCCGGGAGGGACCCCCGTGAGGGCTTTCTTT. Translation gives CASSSPGGTPVRAFF.